The clone carrying this TCR beta chain has more than one count but fewer than ten. Clones were read by immunoSEQ multiplex PCR, and TCRdb kept only the in-frame ones, dropping some. The sample contains more than 6,000 clones, around 70% of which appear only once. This sample is part of a study of tumor-infiltrating lymphocytes in localized non-small cell lung cancer. The CDR3 sequence is 13 residues long. Germline CDR1 is MGHDK and CDR2 is SYGVNS. With 5 bases clipped from V and 0 bases from J, the junction kept 1 base outside the gene matches. Sample: lung tumor tissue. The receptor was isolated from a human donor with non-small cell lung cancer. The gene calls are TRBV25-1 and TRBJ2-7, with TRBD2 identical over 7 bases. CDR3 residues: CASSRGSSYEQYF. For the CDR3, the DNA is TGTGCCAGCAGTCGCGGGAGCTCCTACGAGCAGTACTTC.